This T cell receptor (beta chain) was identified during a study of blood T cell repertoires in COVID-19. Data came from immunoSEQ multiplex PCR; TCRdb stores just in-frame clones and leaves some out. The sample includes under 200,000 clones, about 85% of them seen just once. Germline lookup yields CDR1 MNHEY and CDR2 SMNVEV (reference sequence). This CDR3 contains 17 residues. V shed 2 bases, J shed 10 bases, and the junction held 16 bases outside the gene matches. The sequenced sample was peripheral blood. This clonotype was sampled from a middle-aged man with acute or convalescent COVID-19. The rearrangement uses TRBV27 and TRBJ2-3; 9 bases map to TRBD2. The CDR3 nucleotides are TGTGCCAGCAGTTTACTTTCGGGACTAGCACCCGTGTGGGCGCAGTATTTT. As protein: CASSLLSGLAPVWAQYF.